The T cell receptor (beta chain) described here comes from a study of T cell repertoires in cytomegalovirus infection. Turning to the study itself: The authors relied on CMV epitopes, both recently identified HLA-C-restricted and well-studied HLA-B-restricted. Through public TCR beta signatures, both CMV infection and matching HLA type were indicated.

Comment on this clonotype: The antigen remains undetermined.

TCRdb processed the reads anew with MiXCR; each CDR3 protein has one entry. The repertoire holds under 850,000 distinct CDR3 sequences, with 30% to 40% as singletons. V was clipped by 7 bases and J by 1 base, with 9 bases between them. Germline-derived CDR1 and CDR2 are MDHEN and SYDVKM. The CDR3 sequence is 13 residues long. General observations from the study: HLA-C-restricted CMV-specific TCR beta clonotypes were dominant in the ex vivo response. Carriers of CMV plus the relevant HLA were identified by cumulative public TCR beta family frequency.

V is TRBV28 and J is TRBJ2-3; no firm D call. The sequences come from cultured PBMCs, collected from culture after CMV antigen stimulation. The TCR was taken from a human donor in good health (CMV status not recorded). Some clones in this sample may be carry-over from other donors' samples. CDR3 coding DNA: TGTGCCAGCACCTACCCAGGCACAGATACGCAGTATTTT. It specifies CASTYPGTDTQYF.